Below are 11 T cell receptor beta chains sequenced from a single sample in a study of T cell changes during pregnancy in multiple sclerosis. Produced via immunoSEQ multiplex PCR; TCRdb's table is partial and in-frame only. The sample holds about 39,000 clones, 70% to 90% seen once. This material consisted of CD8+ T cells from peripheral blood mononuclear cells, taken in the first trimester of pregnancy. The receptors come from a female donor with multiple sclerosis, enrolled in a pregnancy study.

This rearrangement joins TRBV4-3 to TRBJ2-3, with 9 positions matching TRBD2. With 0 bases clipped from V and 10 bases from J, the junction kept 8 bases outside the gene matches. The CDR3 has 15 amino acids. Germline lookup yields CDR1 LGHNA and CDR2 YSLEER. The CDR3 nucleotides are TGCGCCAGCAGCCAAGAAAACGTCGGCGGGAGGGCGCAGTATTTT. Amino acid sequence: CASSQENVGGRAQYF.

The rearrangement links TRBV29-1 to TRBJ2-5; 8 positions match TRBD2. The CDR3 consists of 15 residues. The ends lost 8 bases at V and 5 bases at J; junction bases unmatched: 16. Per the germline V gene, CDR1 is SQVTM and CDR2 is ANQGSEA. The CDR3 DNA follows: TGCAGCCTGATGCCAACGGGGGGGGGCCAGGAGACCCAGTACTTC. It encodes CSLMPTGGGQETQYF.

The chain carries TRBV6-1 and TRBJ2-2, with TRBD2 identical over 8 bases. CDR1 is MNHNS and CDR2 is SASEGT in the germline V gene. The CDR3 consists of 14 residues. Losses at the gene ends were 3 bases for V and 6 bases for J; bases not matched to a gene: 3. CDR3: CASSDSAGAGELFF. The CDR3 DNA is TGTGCCAGCAGTGACTCAGCGGGGGCCGGGGAGCTGTTTTTT.

The chain couples TRBV4-1 to TRBJ2-3; D possibly corresponds to TRBD1 (5 bases). The V gene's germline CDR1 is MGHRA and CDR2 YSYEKL. The germline V and J ends were trimmed by 0 bases and 4 bases, with 17 bases remaining between them. CDR3 size: 17 residues. CDR3 loop: CASSQDEGIQGADTQYF. CDR3 nucleotides: TGCGCCAGCAGCCAAGATGAAGGAATCCAAGGGGCAGATACGCAGTATTTT.

This clone has only a few counts. The rearrangement uses TRBV5-6 and TRBJ1-3; D unresolved. Germline lookup yields CDR1 SGHDT and CDR2 YYEEEE. Trimming removed 0 bases at V and 0 bases at J, with 10 bases between. There are 16 residues in the CDR3. The CDR3 reads CASSLGLLSSGNTIYF. CDR3 nucleotide sequence: TGTGCCAGCAGCTTGGGACTCCTGAGCTCTGGAAACACCATATATTTT.

V gene TRBV7-2 combines with J gene TRBJ1-1; no clear D. The CDR3 is 15 amino acids. V lost 1 base to trimming and J lost 4 bases, with 13 bases between them. Germline CDR1 and CDR2: SGHTA and FQGNSA. This CDR3 is CASSLVVQTGTEAFF. CDR3 DNA: TGTGCCAGCAGCTTAGTTGTACAAACGGGCACTGAAGCTTTCTTT.

The sample holds one count of this clone. The chain joins TRBV5-4 to TRBJ2-7, with a tentative D call TRBD1 (6 bases). The CDR3 loop spans 14 amino acids. CDR1 and CDR2 from the germline V gene are SGHNT and YYREEE (reference sequence). Trimming shortened V by 5 bases and J by 2 bases, and 14 bases separated the two germline ends. CDR3: CASSSVSGAYEQYF. In DNA, the CDR3 is TGTGCCAGCAGTTCGGTTTCAGGGGCCTACGAGCAGTACTTC.

This chain joins TRBV4-3 and TRBJ2-7; possible D gene TRBD2, 6 bases. CDR1 LGHNA and CDR2 YSLEER come from the germline V gene. This CDR3 spans 16 amino acids. The germline V and J ends were trimmed by 0 bases and 1 base, with 13 bases remaining between them. The CDR3 sequence: CASSQDRGVRSYEQYF. CDR3 in DNA: TGCGCCAGCAGCCAAGATCGCGGGGTTAGGTCCTACGAGCAGTACTTC.

The chain has TRBV6-5 and TRBJ2-7; 7 bases fit TRBD1. The V gene's germline CDR1 is MNHEY and CDR2 SVGAGI. The CDR3 has 13 residues. V gave up 3 bases and J gave up 5 bases; unmatched junction bases: 4. The CDR3 DNA follows: TGTGCCAGCAGTTATTCTACAGGGGACGAGCAGTACTTC. It is translated as CASSYSTGDEQYF.

The chain recombines TRBV18 with TRBJ2-7; D not certain. The CDR3 spans 14 residues. Deletions cut 3 bases from V and 6 bases from J, with 15 bases between. Germline V gene lookup returns CDR1 KGHSH and CDR2 LQKENI. CDR3 in amino acids: CASSPDTVASEQYF. The CDR3 region has the DNA TGTGCCAGCTCACCTGACACAGTTGCCTCCGAGCAGTACTTC.

V gene TRBV6-6 combines with J gene TRBJ1-5; D is possibly TRBD1 (6 bases). Germline V CDR1 and CDR2: MNHNY, SVGAGI (reference sequence). Trimming took off 2 bases at V and 3 bases at J, with 14 bases between the two ends. There are 16 residues in the CDR3. As DNA, the CDR3 is TGTGCCAGCAGTTACCCAGGGGCGACTCTCAATCAGCCCCAGCATTTT. This sequence encodes CASSYPGATLNQPQHF.